This T cell receptor (beta chain) came from a study of blood T cell repertoires in COVID-19. Turning to the study itself: In each case, the material was cDNA or gDNA derived from T cells, B-cell-depleted T cells, or PBMCs.

The CDR3 sequence is 16 residues long. Deletions cut 6 bases from V and 0 bases from J, with 12 bases between. Germline CDR1 and CDR2: LGHDT and YNNKEL (reference sequence). Only in-frame clones appear in the TCRdb table, and some are missing; sequencing was by immunoSEQ multiplex PCR. The sample contains 120,000 or so clones, 70% to 90% of which appear only once. The chain employs TRBV3-1 (or the pseudogene TRBV3-2) and TRBJ2-6; D unresolved. Sequencing was carried out using peripheral blood. This clonotype originated in a woman between 50 and 59 years old with acute or convalescent COVID-19. CDR3 DNA: TGTGCCAGCAGGCGTTCTCTTGACTCTGGGGCCAACGTCCTGACTTTC. This encodes CASRRSLDSGANVLTF.